This T cell receptor (beta chain) originates from a study of shared clonotypes between healthy human individuals. CD8 cells classed as naive were CD45RO-negative and positively selected for CCR7, excluding terminally differentiated effector memory CD45RA+ cells. The assay was immunoSEQ multiplex PCR, and TCRdb's table has in-frame clones only and misses some. The data show 1.5 million to 2.5 million clones, approximately 94% seen once. Trimming shortened V by 3 bases and J by 5 bases, and 8 bases separated the two germline ends. Germline V gives CDR1 MNHEY, CDR2 SMNVEV (reference sequence). The CDR3 is 12 amino acids. Overall study results and limits: Richness estimates generally favored naive over memory subsets.

Turning to this clone: What it binds is not known. Other DNA sequences in the sample encode the same CDR3.

This TCR came from a man aged 18-30 years in good health. The sequencing sample was made of naive CD8+ T cells sorted from blood. The rearrangement links TRBV27 to TRBJ2-7; D perhaps matches TRBD2 (5 bases). CDR3 nucleotide sequence: TGTGCCAGCAGTTTCCCCGGGGACGAGCAGTACTTC. This translates into CASSFPGDEQYF.